Given below is one T cell receptor (beta chain) in context. The entry originates in a study of OX40 agonist ivuxolimab in advanced cancers. Using immunoSEQ multiplex PCR, the repertoire was profiled, and TCRdb retains in-frame clones only, with some absent. Of 45,000 to 60,000 clones detected, roughly 90% appear once; the ten largest clones hold about 8%. Germline V lookup: CDR1 MGHDK, CDR2 SYGVNS. The germline V and J ends were trimmed by 3 bases and 0 bases, with 9 bases remaining between them. The CDR3 has 15 amino acids. The source was CD4+ or CD8+ T cells sorted from blood, collected in a trial of the OX40 agonist ivuxolimab. The rearrangement links TRBV25-1 to TRBJ2-1, with no clear D. The sequence came from an adult with an advanced solid tumor such as melanoma, head and neck, liver or kidney cancer. The CDR3 bases are TGTGCCAGCAGTGACCCACGAAGCTCCTACAATGAGCAGTTCTTC. Translation gives CASSDPRSSYNEQFF. Looking up the rest from reference TRBV25-1 and TRBJ2-1 gives the full variable domain: EADIYQTPRYLVIGTGKKITLECSQTMGHDKMYWYQQDPGMELHLIHYSYGVNSTEKGDLSSESTVSRIRTEHFPLTLESARPSHTSQYLCASSDPRSSYNEQFFGPGTRLTVL.